This T cell receptor (beta chain) was identified in a study of shared clonotypes between healthy human individuals. Only in-frame clones appear in the TCRdb table, and some are missing; sequencing was by immunoSEQ multiplex PCR. This table holds more than 600,000 clones, around 90% found once. CDR1 SEHNR and CDR2 FQNEAQ come from the germline V gene (reference sequence). The ends were cut back, 5 bases at V and 1 base at J, with 11 bases in the middle. This CDR3 region has 15 residues. Only CD45RO-negative cells positively selected for CCR7 counted as naive CD8 cells, so terminally differentiated effector memory CD45RA+ cells were excluded. Notes on the study in general: Generally, naive subsets (rather than memory subsets) showed larger estimated richness. Sample collection involved blood only; tissue repertoires are likely different.

Of note for this clone: Its antigen is undetermined.

V is TRBV7-9 and J is TRBJ2-2; tentative D call: TRBD1 (6 bases). This sequence was found in a man aged 25 to 40 in good health. The sequencing input was naive CD8+ T cells sorted from blood. The CDR3 DNA is TGTGCCAGCAGCGGGGGCCCCGTGAACACCGGGGAGCTGTTTTTT. It translates to CASSGGPVNTGELFF. Together with reference TRBV7-9 and TRBJ2-2, the CDR3 gives the full variable domain: DTGVSQNPRHKITKRGQNVTFRCDPISEHNRLYWYRQTLGQGPEFLTYFQNEAQLEKSRLLSDRFSAERPKGSFSTLEIQRTEQGDSAMYLCASSGGPVNTGELFFGEGSRLTVL.